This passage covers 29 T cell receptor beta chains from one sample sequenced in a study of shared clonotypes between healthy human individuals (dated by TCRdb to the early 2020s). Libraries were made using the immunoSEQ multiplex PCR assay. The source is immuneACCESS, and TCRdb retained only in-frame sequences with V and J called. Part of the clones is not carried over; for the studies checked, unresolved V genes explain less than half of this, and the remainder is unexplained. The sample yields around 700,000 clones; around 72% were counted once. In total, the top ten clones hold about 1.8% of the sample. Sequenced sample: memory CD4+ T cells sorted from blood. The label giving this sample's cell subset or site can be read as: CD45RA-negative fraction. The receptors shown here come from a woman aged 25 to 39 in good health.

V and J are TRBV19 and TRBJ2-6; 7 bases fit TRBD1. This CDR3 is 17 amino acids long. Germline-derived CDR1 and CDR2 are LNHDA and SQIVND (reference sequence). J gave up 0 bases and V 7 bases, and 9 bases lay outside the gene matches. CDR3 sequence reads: CASMRGRYGSGANVLTF. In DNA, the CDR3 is TGTGCCAGTATGAGGGGGCGTTACGGCTCTGGGGCCAACGTCCTGACTTTC.

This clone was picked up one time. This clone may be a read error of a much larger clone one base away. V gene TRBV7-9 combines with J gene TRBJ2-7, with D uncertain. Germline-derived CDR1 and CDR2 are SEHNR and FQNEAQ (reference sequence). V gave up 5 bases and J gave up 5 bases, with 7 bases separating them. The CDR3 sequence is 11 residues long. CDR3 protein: CASSRYHEQYF. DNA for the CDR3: TGTGCCAGCAGCCGGTACCACGAGCAGTACTTC.

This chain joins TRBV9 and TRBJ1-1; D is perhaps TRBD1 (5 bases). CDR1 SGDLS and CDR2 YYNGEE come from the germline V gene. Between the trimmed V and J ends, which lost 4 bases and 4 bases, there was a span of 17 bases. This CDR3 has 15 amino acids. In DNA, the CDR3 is TGTGCCAGCAGCCCCCGGGTTGGGGGGATCACTGAAGCTTTCTTT. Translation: CASSPRVGGITEAFF.

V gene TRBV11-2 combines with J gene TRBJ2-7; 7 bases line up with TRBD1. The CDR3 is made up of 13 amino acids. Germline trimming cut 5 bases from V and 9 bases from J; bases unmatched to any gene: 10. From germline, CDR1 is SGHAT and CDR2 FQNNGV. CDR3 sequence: CASSQPGQSTQYF. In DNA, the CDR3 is TGTGCCAGCAGCCAACCGGGACAGTCTACGCAGTACTTC. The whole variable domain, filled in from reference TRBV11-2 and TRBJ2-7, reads EAGVAQSPRYKIIEKRQSVAFWCNPISGHATLYWYQQILGQGPKLLIQFQNNGVVDDSQLPKDRFSAERLKGVDSTLKIQPAKLEDSAVYLCASSQPGQSTQYFGPGTRLTVT.

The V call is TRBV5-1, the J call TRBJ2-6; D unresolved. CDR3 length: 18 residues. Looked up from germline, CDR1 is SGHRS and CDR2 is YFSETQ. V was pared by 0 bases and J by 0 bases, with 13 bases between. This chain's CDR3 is CASSLGGFGLSGANVLTF. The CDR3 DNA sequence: TGCGCCAGCAGCTTGGGTGGGTTTGGTCTCTCTGGGGCCAACGTCCTGACTTTC.

CDR3 sequence (DNA): TGTGCCAGCAGCTGGACTAGCGGGAGGAGGGGGCAGTACTTC. It specifies CASSWTSGRRGQYF. The chain is built from TRBV7-8 and TRBJ2-7, with 14 bases identical to TRBD2. Germline V lookup: CDR1 SGHVS, CDR2 FQNEAQ. CDR3 length equals 14 residues. Trimming removed 4 bases from V and 9 bases from J; junction bases left unmatched: 5.

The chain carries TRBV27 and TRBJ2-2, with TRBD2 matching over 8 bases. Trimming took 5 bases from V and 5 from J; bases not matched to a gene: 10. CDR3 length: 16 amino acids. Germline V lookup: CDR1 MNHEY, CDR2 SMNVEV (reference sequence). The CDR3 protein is CASSPGTRLLTGELFF. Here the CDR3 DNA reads TGTGCCAGCAGTCCGGGGACTAGATTGTTAACCGGGGAGCTGTTTTTT.

CDR3 protein: CASSQLRRGQGHTEAFF. The CDR3 DNA is TGCGCCAGCAGCCAACTCCGCCGGGGACAGGGACACACTGAAGCTTTCTTT. The chain has TRBV4-1 and TRBJ1-1, with TRBD1 matching over 9 bases. The CDR3 consists of 17 residues. CDR1 is MGHRA, CDR2 YSYEKL, per germline. V shed 2 bases, J shed 3 bases, and the junction held 10 bases outside the gene matches.

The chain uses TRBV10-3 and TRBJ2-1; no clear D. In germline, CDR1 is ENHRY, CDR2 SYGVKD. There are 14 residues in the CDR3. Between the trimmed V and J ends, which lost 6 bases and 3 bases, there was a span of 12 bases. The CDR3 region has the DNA TGTGCCATCAGGGAAAACGTGGACTACAATGAGCAGTTCTTC. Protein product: CAIRENVDYNEQFF.

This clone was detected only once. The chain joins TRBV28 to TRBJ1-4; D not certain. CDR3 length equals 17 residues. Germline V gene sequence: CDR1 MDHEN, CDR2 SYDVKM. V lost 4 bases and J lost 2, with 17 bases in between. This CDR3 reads CASSSYGTWTTNEKLFF. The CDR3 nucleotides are TGTGCCAGCAGTTCATACGGAACTTGGACGACTAATGAAAAACTGTTTTTT.

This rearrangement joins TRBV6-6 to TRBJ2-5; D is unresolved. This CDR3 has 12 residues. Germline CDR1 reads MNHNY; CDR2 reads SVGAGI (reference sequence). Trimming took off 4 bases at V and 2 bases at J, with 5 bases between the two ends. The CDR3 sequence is CASSLHQETQYF. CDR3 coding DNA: TGTGCCAGCAGTTTGCATCAAGAGACCCAGTACTTC.

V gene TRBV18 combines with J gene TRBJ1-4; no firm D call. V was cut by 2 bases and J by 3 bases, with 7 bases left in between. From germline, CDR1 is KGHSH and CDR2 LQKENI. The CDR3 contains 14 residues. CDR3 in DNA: TGTGCCAGCTCACCAGGCGAGTCTAATGAAAAACTGTTTTTT. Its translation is CASSPGESNEKLFF.

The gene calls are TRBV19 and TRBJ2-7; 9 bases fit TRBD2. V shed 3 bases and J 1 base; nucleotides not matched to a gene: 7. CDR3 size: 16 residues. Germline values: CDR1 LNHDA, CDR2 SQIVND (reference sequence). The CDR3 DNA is TGTGCCAGTAGTATGAATAGCGGGAGCCTTTCCTACGAGCAGTACTTC. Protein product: CASSMNSGSLSYEQYF. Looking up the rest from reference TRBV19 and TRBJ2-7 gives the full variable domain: DGGITQSPKYLFRKEGQNVTLSCEQNLNHDAMYWYRQDPGQGLRLIYYSQIVNDFQKGDIAEGYSVSREKKESFPLTVTSAQKNPTAFYLCASSMNSGSLSYEQYFGPGTRLTVT.

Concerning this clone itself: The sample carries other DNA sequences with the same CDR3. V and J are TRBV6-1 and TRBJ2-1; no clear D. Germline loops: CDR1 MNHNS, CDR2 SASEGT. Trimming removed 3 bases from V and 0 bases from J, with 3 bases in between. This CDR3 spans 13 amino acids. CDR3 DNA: TGTGCCAGCAGTGAGAACTCCTACAATGAGCAGTTCTTC. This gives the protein CASSENSYNEQFF.

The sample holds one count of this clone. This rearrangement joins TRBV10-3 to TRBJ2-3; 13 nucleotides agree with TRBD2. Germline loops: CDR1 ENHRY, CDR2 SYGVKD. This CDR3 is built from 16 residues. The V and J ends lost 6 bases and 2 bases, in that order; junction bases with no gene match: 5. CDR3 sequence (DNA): TGTGCCATCAGCTCACTAGCGGGAGGGGTCACAGATACGCAGTATTTT. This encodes CAISSLAGGVTDTQYF.

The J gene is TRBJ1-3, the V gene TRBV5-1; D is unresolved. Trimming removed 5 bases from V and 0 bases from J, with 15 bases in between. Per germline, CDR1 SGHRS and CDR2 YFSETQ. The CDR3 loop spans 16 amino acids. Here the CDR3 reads CASSYDGSVSGNTIYF. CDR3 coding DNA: TGCGCCAGCAGTTATGATGGTAGCGTCTCTGGAAACACCATATATTTT.

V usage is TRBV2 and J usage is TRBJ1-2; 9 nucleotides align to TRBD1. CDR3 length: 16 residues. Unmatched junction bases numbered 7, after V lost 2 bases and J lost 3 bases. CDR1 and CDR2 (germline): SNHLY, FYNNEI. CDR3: CASSETGQGKDYGYTF. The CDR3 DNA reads TGTGCCAGCAGTGAAACGGGACAGGGCAAAGACTATGGCTACACCTTC.

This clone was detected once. The CDR3 loop reads CASSRPEQGSGEAFF. As DNA, the CDR3 is TGCGCCAGCAGCCGACCGGAACAGGGCTCTGGTGAAGCTTTCTTT. The gene calls are TRBV5-1 and TRBJ1-1; tentative D call: TRBD1 (6 bases). The ends were cut back, 4 bases at V and 7 bases at J, with 20 bases in the middle. This CDR3 has 15 residues. CDR1 and CDR2 (germline): SGHRS, YFSETQ.

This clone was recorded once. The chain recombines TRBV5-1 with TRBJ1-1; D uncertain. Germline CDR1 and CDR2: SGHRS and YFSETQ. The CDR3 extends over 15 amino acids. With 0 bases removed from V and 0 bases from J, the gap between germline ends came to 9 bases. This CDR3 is CASSLEANLNTEAFF. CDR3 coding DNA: TGCGCCAGCAGCTTGGAGGCAAACCTGAACACTGAAGCTTTCTTT.

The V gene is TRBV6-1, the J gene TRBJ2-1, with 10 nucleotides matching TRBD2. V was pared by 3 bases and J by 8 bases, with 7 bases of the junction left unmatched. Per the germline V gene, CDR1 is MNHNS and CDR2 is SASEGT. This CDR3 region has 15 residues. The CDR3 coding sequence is TGTGCCAGCAGTGACGCGGGACTAGCGAGGGATGAGCAGTTCTTC. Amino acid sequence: CASSDAGLARDEQFF.

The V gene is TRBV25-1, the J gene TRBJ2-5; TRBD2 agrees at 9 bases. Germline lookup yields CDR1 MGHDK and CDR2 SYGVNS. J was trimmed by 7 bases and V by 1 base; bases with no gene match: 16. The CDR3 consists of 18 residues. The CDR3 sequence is CASSELQINASGITTQYF. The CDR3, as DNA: TGTGCCAGCAGTGAATTACAGATTAATGCTAGCGGGATAACGACCCAGTACTTC.

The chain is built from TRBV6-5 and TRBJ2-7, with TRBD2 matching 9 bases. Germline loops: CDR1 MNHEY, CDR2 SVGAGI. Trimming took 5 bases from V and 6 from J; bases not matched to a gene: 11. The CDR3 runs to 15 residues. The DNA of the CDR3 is TGTGCCAGCAGTAACCTAGCGGGGCTTCCGGGCGAGCAGTACTTC. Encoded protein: CASSNLAGLPGEQYF.

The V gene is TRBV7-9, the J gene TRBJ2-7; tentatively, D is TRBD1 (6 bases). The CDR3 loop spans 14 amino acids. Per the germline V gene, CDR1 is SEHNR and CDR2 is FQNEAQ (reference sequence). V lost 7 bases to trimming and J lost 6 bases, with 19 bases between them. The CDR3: CASTSQGSGVEQYF. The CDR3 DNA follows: TGTGCCAGCACCTCCCAGGGGAGTGGGGTCGAGCAGTACTTC.

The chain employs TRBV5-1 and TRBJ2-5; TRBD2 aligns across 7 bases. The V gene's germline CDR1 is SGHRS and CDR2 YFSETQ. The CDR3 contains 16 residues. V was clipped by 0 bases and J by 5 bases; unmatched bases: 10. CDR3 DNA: TGCGCCAGCAGCTTGGCCTCGGGGGGAGCGGGGGAGACCCAGTACTTC. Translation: CASSLASGGAGETQYF.

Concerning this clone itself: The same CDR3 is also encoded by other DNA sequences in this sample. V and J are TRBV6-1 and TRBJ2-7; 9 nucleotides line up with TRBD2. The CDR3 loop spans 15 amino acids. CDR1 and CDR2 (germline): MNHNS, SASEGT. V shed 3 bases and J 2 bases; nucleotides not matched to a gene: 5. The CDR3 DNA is TGTGCCAGCAGTGATCCAGCGGGAGGCCCCTACGAGCAGTACTTC. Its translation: CASSDPAGGPYEQYF.

This CDR3 is CASRDPPPSPWRDTQYF. The CDR3 DNA is TGTGCCAGCAGAGACCCCCCTCCTAGCCCCTGGAGAGATACGCAGTATTTT. The chain has TRBV28 and TRBJ2-3, with D perhaps matching TRBD2 (5 bases). This CDR3 spans 17 amino acids. Germline V lookup: CDR1 MDHEN, CDR2 SYDVKM. V lost 6 bases to trimming and J lost 5 bases, with 24 bases between them.

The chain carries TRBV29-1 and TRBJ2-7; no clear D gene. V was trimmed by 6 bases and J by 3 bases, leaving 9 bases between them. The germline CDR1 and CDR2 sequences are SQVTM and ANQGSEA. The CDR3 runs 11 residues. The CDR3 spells CSVPGRYEQYF. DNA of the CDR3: TGCAGCGTCCCCGGTCGCTACGAGCAGTACTTC.

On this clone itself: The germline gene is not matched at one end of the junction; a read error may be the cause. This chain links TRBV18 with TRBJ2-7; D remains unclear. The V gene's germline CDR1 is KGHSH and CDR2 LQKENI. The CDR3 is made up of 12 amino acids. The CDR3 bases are TGTGCCAGCTCACCATCGTCCTTCGAGCAGTACTTC. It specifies CASSPSSFEQYF.

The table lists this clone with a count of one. CDR3: CARSLAVDNEQFF. As DNA, the CDR3 is TGTGCCAGAAGCTTGGCGGTCGACAATGAGCAGTTCTTC. The chain employs TRBV5-3 and TRBJ2-1; no definite D call. TRBV5-3 falls under the ORF class, with uncertain function. The V end was cut by 0 bases, the J end by 5 bases, with 6 bases between. This CDR3 spans 13 amino acids.